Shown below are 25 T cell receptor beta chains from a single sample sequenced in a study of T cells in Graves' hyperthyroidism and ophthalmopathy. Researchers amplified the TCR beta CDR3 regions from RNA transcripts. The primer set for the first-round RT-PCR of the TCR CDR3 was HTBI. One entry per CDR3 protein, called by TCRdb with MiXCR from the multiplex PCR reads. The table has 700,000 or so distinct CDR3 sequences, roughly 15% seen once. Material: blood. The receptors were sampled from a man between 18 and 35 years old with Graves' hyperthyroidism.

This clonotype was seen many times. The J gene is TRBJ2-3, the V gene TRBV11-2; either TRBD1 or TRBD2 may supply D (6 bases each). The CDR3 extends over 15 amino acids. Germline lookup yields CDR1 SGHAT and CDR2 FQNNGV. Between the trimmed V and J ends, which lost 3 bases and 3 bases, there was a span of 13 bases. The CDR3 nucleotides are TGTGCCAGCAGCTTCCGGGGGCGCAATACAGATACGCAGTATTTT. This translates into CASSFRGRNTDTQYF.

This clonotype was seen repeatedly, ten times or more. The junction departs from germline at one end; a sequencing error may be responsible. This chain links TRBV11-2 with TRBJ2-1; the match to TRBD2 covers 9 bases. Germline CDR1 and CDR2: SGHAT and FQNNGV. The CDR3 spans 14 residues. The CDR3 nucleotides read TGTGCCAGCAACTTAGCGGGGGTGTCGCGAGAGCAGTTCTTC. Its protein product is CASNLAGVSREQFF.

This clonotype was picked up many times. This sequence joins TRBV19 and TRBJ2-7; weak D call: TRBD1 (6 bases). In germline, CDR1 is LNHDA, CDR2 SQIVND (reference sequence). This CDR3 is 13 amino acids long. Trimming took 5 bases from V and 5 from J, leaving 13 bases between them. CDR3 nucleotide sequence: TGTGCCAGTAGTGAAAGGGGGATCGACGAGCAGTACTTC. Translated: CASSERGIDEQYF.

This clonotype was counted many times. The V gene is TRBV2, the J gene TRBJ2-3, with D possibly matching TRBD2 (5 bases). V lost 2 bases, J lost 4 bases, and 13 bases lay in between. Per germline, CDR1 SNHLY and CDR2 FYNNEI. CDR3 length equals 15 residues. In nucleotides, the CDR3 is TGTGCCAGCAGTGAAAGGTCGGGAACAGCAGATACGCAGTATTTT. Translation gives CASSERSGTADTQYF. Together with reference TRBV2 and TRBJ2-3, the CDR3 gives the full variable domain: EPEVTQTPSHQVTQMGQEVILRCVPISNHLYFYWYRQILGQKVEFLVSFYNNEISEKSEIFDDQFSVERPDGSNFTLKIRSTKLEDSAMYFCASSERSGTADTQYFGPGTRLTVL.

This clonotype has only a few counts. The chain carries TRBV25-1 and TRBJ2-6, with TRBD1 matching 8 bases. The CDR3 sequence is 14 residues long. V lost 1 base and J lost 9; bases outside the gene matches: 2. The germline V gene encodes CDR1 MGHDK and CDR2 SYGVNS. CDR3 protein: CASSEWTGNNVLTF. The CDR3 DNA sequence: TGTGCCAGCAGTGAATGGACAGGGAACAACGTCCTGACTTTC.

The DNA for the CDR3 is TGTGCCAGCAGCGCAAGGGGGAGTGGCACCGGGGAGCTGTTTTTT. Translating gives CASSARGSGTGELFF. V usage is TRBV11-3 and J usage is TRBJ2-2; tentative D call: TRBD1 (6 bases). The V gene's germline CDR1 is SGHNT and CDR2 YENEEA. The CDR3 contains 15 residues. The V gene lost 5 bases and the J gene lost 4 bases, with 14 bases spanning the gap. Filled out from reference TRBV11-3 and TRBJ2-2, the complete variable domain reads EAGVVQSPRYKIIEKKQPVAFWCNPISGHNTLYWYLQNLGQGPELLIRYENEEAVDDSQLPKDRFSAERLKGVDSTLKIQPAELGDSAVYLCASSARGSGTGELFFGEGSRLTVL.

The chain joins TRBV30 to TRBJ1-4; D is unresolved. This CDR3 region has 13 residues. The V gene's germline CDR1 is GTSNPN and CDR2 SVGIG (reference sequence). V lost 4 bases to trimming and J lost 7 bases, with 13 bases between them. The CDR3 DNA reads TGTGCCTGGAACCGGGAGACACCTGAAAAACTGTTTTTT. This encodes CAWNRETPEKLFF.

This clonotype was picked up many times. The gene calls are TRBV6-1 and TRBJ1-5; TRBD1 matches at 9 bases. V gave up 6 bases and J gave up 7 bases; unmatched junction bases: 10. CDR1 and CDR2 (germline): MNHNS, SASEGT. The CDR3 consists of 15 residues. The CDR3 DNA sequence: TGTGCCAGCAGCCTCTCCGGGACAGGGCACCAGCCCCAGCATTTT. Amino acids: CASSLSGTGHQPQHF.

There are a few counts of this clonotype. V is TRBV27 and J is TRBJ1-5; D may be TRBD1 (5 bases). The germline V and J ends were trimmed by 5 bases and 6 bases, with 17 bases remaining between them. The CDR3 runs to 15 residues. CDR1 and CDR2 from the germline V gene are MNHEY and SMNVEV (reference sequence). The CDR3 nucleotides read TGTGCCAGCAGTGCCGTACAGGTTTCGGGTCAGCCCCAGCATTTT. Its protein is CASSAVQVSGQPQHF.

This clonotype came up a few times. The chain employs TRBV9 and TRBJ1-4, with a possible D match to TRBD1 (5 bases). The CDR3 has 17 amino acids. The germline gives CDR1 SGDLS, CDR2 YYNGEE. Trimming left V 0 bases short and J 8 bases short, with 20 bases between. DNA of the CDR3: TGTGCCAGCAGCGTAGGGGGAGGCCTGGCGGGGGAGGAAAAACTGTTTTTT. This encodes CASSVGGGLAGEEKLFF.

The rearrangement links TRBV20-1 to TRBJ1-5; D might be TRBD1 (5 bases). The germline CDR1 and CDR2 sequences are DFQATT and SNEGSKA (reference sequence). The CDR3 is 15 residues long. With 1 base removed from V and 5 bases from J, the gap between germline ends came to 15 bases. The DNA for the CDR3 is TGCAGTGCTAGAGTTGCGAGCAGGGCCGATCAGCCCCAGCATTTT. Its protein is CSARVASRADQPQHF.

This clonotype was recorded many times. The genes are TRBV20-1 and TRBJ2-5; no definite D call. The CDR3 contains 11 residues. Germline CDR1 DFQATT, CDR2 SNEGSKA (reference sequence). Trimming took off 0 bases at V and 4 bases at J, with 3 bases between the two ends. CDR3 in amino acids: CSARDRETQYF. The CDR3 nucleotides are TGCAGTGCTAGAGATAGAGAGACCCAGTACTTC.

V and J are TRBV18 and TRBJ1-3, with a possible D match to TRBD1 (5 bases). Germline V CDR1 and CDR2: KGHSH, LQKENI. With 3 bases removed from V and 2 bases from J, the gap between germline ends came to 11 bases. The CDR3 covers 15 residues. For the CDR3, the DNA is TGTGCCAGCTCACCTTCTGGGACTCCTGGAAACACCATATATTTT. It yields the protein CASSPSGTPGNTIYF.

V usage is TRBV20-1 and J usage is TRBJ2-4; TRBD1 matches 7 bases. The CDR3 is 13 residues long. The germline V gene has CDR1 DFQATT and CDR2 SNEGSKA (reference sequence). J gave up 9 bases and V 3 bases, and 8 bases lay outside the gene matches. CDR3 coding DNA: TGCAGTGCTAGCCCCCAGGGGGTGGGCATTCAGTACTTC. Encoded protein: CSASPQGVGIQYF.

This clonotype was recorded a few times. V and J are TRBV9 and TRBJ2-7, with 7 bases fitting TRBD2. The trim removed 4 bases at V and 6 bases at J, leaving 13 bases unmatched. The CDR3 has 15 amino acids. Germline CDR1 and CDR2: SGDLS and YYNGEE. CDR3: CASSPFLAVGGEQYF. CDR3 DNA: TGTGCCAGCAGCCCTTTCCTAGCGGTGGGAGGCGAGCAGTACTTC.

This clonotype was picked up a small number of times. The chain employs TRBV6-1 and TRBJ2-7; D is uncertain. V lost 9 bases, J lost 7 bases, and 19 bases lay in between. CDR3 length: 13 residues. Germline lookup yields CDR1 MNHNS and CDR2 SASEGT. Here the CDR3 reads CASLLAPLGEQYF. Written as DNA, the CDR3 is TGTGCCAGTTTGCTCGCCCCCCTCGGTGAGCAGTACTTC.

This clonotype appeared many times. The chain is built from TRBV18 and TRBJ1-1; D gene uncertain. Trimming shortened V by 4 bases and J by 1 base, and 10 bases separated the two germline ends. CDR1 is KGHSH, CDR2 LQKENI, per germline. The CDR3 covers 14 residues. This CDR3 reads CASSHEAGNTEAFF. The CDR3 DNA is TGTGCCAGCTCACACGAAGCGGGGAACACTGAAGCTTTCTTT.

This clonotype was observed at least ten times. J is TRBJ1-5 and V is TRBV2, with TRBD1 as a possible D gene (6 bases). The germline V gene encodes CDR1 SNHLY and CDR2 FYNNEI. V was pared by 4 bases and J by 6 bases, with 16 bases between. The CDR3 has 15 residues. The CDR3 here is CASSVSRQAAQPQHF. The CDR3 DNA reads TGTGCCAGCAGTGTGTCCCGACAGGCGGCTCAGCCCCAGCATTTT.

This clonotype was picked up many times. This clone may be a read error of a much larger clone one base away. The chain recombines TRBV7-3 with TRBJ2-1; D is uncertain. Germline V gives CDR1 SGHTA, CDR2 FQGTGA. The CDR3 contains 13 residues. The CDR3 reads CANSLTFSSEQFF. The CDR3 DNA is TGTGCCAACAGCTTAACGTTTAGCAGTGAGCAGTTCTTC.

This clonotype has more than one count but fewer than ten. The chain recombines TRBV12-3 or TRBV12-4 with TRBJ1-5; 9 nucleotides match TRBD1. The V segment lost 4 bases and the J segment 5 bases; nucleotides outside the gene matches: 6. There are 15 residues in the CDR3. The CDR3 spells CASSYTGGGDQPQHF. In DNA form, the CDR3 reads TGTGCCAGCAGTTACACAGGGGGCGGGGATCAGCCCCAGCATTTT.

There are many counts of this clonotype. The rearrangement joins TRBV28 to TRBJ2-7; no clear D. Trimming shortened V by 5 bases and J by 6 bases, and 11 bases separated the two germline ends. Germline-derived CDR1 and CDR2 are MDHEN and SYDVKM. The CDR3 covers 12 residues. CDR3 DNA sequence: TGTGCCAGCAGTCCCGGGCCCTTCGAGCAGTACTTC. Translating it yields CASSPGPFEQYF.

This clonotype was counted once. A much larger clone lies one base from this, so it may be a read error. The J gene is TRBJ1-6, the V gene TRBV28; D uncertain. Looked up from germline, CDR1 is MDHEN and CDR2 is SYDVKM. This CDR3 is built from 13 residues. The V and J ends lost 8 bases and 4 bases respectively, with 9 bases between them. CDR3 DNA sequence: TGTGCCAGCGGTTCCGGGTATAATTCACCCCTCCACTTT. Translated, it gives CASGSGYNSPLHF.

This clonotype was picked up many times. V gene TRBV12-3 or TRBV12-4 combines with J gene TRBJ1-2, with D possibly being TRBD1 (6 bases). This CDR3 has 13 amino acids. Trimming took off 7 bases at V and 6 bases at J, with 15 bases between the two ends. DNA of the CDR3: TGTGCCAGCACCTCTGGGGGGCTTGATGGCTACACCTTC. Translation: CASTSGGLDGYTF.

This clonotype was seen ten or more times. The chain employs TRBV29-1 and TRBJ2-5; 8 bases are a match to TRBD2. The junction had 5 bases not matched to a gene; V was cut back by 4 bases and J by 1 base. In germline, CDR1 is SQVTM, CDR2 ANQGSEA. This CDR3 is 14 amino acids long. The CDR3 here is CSVAIAGLQETQYF. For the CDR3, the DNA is TGCAGCGTTGCGATAGCGGGACTCCAAGAGACCCAGTACTTC.

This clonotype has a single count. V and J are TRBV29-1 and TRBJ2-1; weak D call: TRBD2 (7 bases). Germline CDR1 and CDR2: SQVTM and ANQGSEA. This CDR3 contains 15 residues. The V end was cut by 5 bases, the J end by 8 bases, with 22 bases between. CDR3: CSVLRGRVGGDEQFF. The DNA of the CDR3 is TGCAGCGTTTTGAGGGGGAGGGTGGGTGGAGATGAGCAGTTCTTC.